These 4 T cell receptor beta chains were all obtained from the same sample, sequenced in a study of CD8 T cells in ankylosing spondylitis (dated by TCRdb to 2015 to 2018). The research as a whole found: A TCR beta motif made up of seven or eight highly homologous amino acid variants appeared to be characteristic of blood from ankylosing spondylitis patients.

These TCRs' antigens remain unknown. Library method: 5' RACE. Sequencing used an Illumina HiSeq 2500. TCRdb reran the public reads through fastp at Q25 and MiXCR, keeping productive beta chains. Rows merge per CDR3 protein into single entries with the most common DNA and genes. The sample yields 390,000 or so distinct CDR3 sequences; more than 20% were counted once. About a sixth of the sample is in the top ten clones. The sequencing sample was made of blood, either unsorted or a sorted T cell fraction (not recorded which). The origin of the receptors is a male donor with ankylosing spondylitis.

V is TRBV5-6 and J is TRBJ2-4; 8 bases are a match to TRBD1. V shed 4 bases, J shed 3 bases, and the junction held 12 bases outside the gene matches. This CDR3 is 17 amino acids long. Per the germline V gene, CDR1 is SGHDT and CDR2 is YYEEEE. The CDR3 DNA reads as TGTGCCAGCAGCAGGACAGGGATTGAGGTTGTCAAAAACATTCAGTACTTC. Protein product: CASSRTGIEVVKNIQYF.

This clonotype was seen only a few times. The chain recombines TRBV28 with TRBJ1-2, with D possibly matching TRBD1 (5 bases). From germline, CDR1 is MDHEN and CDR2 SYDVKM. CDR3 length: 14 residues. The ends were cut back, 7 bases at V and 3 bases at J, with 15 bases in the middle. CDR3 region: CASKEGGEYYGYTF. The CDR3 DNA reads TGTGCCAGCAAGGAGGGAGGGGAATACTATGGCTACACCTTC.

The chain links TRBV7-9 to TRBJ1-2; D is unresolved. The V gene lost 5 bases and the J gene lost 4 bases, with 8 bases spanning the gap. Germline CDR1 and CDR2: SEHNR and FQNEAQ (reference sequence). The length of the CDR3 is 12 residues. The chain's CDR3 is CASSAVRYGYTF. The CDR3, as DNA: TGTGCCAGCAGCGCGGTCCGCTATGGCTACACCTTC.

CDR3 in amino acids: CASTPSPGNEGNTIYF. DNA of the CDR3: TGTGCCAGCACTCCAAGCCCAGGGAACGAAGGAAACACCATATATTTT. This rearrangement joins TRBV28 to TRBJ1-3, with D maybe TRBD1 (5 bases). The CDR3 has 16 residues. Germline V gene lookup returns CDR1 MDHEN and CDR2 SYDVKM. The V end was cut by 7 bases, the J end by 4 bases, with 20 bases between.